This T cell receptor (beta chain) was recorded in a study of cytomegalovirus exposure and HLA in healthy donors. Points from the study as a whole: The study flagged approximately 180 TCR beta chains as cytomegalovirus-associated. Reportedly, cytomegalovirus status was diagnosed with high sensitivity and specificity.

The PCR made use of 60 Vbeta and 13 Jbeta primers. Only in-frame clones appear in the TCRdb table, and some are missing; sequencing was by immunoSEQ multiplex PCR. The sample lists 150,000 to 180,000 clones; less than 80% were seen once. A remark on this clone: Its antigen is unknown.

The length of the CDR3 is 14 residues. Per germline, CDR1 MNHEY and CDR2 SVGAGI. The V segment lost 4 bases and the J segment 0 bases; nucleotides outside the gene matches: 1. The chain uses TRBV6-5 and TRBJ2-7; 9 nucleotides line up with TRBD1. The TCR originated in a man in his thirties or forties in good health and CMV-seronegative. The sample comprised PBMCs. In nucleotides, the CDR3 is TGTGCCAGCAGTTGGGACAGGGCCTCCTACGAGCAGTACTTC. As protein: CASSWDRASYEQYF.